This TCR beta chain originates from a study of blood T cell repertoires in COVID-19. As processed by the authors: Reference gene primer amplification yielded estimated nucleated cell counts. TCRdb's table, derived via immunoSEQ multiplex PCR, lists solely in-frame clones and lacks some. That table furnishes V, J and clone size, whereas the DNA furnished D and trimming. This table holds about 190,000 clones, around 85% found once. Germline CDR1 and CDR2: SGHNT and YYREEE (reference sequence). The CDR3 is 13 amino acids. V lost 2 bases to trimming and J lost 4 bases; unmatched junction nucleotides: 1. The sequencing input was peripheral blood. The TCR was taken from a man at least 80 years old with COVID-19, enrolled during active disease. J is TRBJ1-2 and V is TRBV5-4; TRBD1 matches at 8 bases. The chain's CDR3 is CASSFDRGYGYTF. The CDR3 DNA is TGTGCCAGCAGCTTCGACAGGGGCTATGGCTACACCTTC.